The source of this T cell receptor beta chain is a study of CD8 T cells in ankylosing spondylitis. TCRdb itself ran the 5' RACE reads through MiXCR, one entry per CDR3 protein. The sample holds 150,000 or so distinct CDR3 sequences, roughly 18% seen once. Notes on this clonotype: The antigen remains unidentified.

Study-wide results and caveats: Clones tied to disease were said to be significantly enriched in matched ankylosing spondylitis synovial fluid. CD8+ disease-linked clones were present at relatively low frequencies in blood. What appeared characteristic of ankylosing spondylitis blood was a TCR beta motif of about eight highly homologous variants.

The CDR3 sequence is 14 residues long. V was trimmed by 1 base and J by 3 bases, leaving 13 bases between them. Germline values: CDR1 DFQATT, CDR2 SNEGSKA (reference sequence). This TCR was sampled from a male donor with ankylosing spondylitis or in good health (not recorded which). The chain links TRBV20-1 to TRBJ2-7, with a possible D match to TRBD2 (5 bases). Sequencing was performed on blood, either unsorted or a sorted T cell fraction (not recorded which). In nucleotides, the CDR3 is TGCAGTGCTAGAGGGAAGACTACCCACTACGAGCAGTACTTC. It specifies CSARGKTTHYEQYF.